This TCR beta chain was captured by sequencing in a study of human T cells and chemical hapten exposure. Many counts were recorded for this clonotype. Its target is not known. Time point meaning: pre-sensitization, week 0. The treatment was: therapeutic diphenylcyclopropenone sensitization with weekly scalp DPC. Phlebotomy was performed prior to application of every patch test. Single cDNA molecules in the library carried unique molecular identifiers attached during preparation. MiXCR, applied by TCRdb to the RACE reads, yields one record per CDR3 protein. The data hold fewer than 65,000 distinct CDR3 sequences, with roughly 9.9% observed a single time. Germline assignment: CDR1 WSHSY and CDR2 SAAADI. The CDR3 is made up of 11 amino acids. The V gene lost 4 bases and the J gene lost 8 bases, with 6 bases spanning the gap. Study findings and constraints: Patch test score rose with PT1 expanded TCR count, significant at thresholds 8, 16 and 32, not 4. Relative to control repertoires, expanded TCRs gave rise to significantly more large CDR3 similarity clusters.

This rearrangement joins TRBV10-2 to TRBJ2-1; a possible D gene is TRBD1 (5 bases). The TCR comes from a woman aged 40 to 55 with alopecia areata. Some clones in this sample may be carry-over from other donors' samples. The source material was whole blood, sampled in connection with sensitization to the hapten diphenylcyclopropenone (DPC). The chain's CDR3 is CASSVGHEQFF. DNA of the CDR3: TGCGCCAGCAGTGTGGGGCATGAGCAGTTCTTC.